Shown below are 17 T cell receptor beta chains from a single sample sequenced in a study of identical twins' blood T cells. TCRdb fed the 5' RACE reads into MiXCR, producing one record per CDR3 protein. The sample includes 300,000 to 450,000 distinct CDR3 sequences, 28% of them seen just once. The sample was PBMCs. These receptors came from a woman aged 18-55 years in good health.

This clonotype was observed a few times. The gene calls are TRBV7-9 and TRBJ2-5; D ambiguous. Germline V gene sequence: CDR1 SEHNR, CDR2 FQNEAQ (reference sequence). This CDR3 spans 14 amino acids. The V end was cut by 0 bases, the J end by 5 bases, with 10 bases between. DNA of the CDR3: TGTGCCAGCAGCTTAGCAACGGGTTCGGAGACCCAGTACTTC. Protein product: CASSLATGSETQYF.

This clonotype was found a few times. The chain joins TRBV9 to TRBJ2-1, with D perhaps matching TRBD2 (6 bases). The CDR3 is made up of 16 amino acids. Looked up from germline, CDR1 is SGDLS and CDR2 is YYNGEE. Trimming stripped 0 bases from V and 1 base from J, with 11 bases between. CDR3 residues: CASSVGGRSSYNEQFF. CDR3 DNA sequence: TGTGCCAGCAGCGTAGGTGGGAGGTCATCCTACAATGAGCAGTTCTTC.

V and J are TRBV6-6 and TRBJ1-1, with D unresolved. CDR1 and CDR2 (germline): MNHNY, SVGAGI (reference sequence). This CDR3 region has 11 residues. V was trimmed by 8 bases and J by 5 bases, leaving 9 bases between them. The CDR3 spells CASLIGTEAFF. The CDR3, as DNA: TGTGCCAGCCTGATAGGAACTGAAGCTTTCTTT.

This clonotype was observed a few times. The chain carries TRBV7-9 and TRBJ2-1; D uncertain. Germline lookup yields CDR1 SEHNR and CDR2 FQNEAQ (reference sequence). This CDR3 spans 15 amino acids. Trimming shortened V by 1 base and J by 0 bases, and 7 bases separated the two germline ends. The CDR3 region has the DNA TGTGCCAGCAGCTTAGGGGGTCCCTCCTACAATGAGCAGTTCTTC. The encoded protein is CASSLGGPSYNEQFF.

In its sample, this clonotype was seen a few times. This chain uses TRBV20-1 with TRBJ2-3; D is unresolved. The germline gives CDR1 DFQATT, CDR2 SNEGSKA (reference sequence). Trimming took off 0 bases at V and 0 bases at J, with 13 bases between the two ends. The CDR3 runs 16 residues. The DNA for the CDR3 is TGCAGTGCTAGAGATCGTGTGAATTCTAGCACAGATACGCAGTATTTT. Protein product: CSARDRVNSSTDTQYF.

The CDR3: CSASHRGHDQPQHF. CDR3 nucleotides: TGCAGTGCTAGCCACAGGGGGCACGATCAGCCCCAGCATTTT. This chain uses TRBV20-1 with TRBJ1-5; 9 positions agree with TRBD1. CDR1 and CDR2 (germline): DFQATT, SNEGSKA (reference sequence). The CDR3 loop spans 14 amino acids. The junction had 5 bases not matched to a gene; V was cut back by 3 bases and J by 5 bases.

This chain links TRBV29-1 with TRBJ2-3; D possibly uses TRBD1 or TRBD2 (5 bases each). Germline CDR1 is SQVTM and CDR2 is ANQGSEA. V lost 2 bases and J lost 3, with 9 bases in between. CDR3 length: 13 residues. The CDR3 bases are TGCAGCGTTGAAAGCAGGGAGACAGATACGCAGTATTTT. Its protein product is CSVESRETDTQYF.

There are many counts of this clonotype. This sequence joins TRBV29-1 and TRBJ2-1, with 11 bases identical to TRBD2. Losses at the gene ends were 2 bases for V and 2 bases for J; bases not matched to a gene: 5. The CDR3 totals 16 residues. Germline V gene sequence: CDR1 SQVTM, CDR2 ANQGSEA. The CDR3 DNA sequence: TGCAGCGTTGAAAGGTATAGCGGGGGGGCCTACAATGAGCAGTTCTTC. Translation gives CSVERYSGGAYNEQFF.

The rearrangement joins TRBV3-1 to TRBJ2-5; D remains ambiguous. This CDR3 contains 14 residues. The ends were cut back, 2 bases at V and 7 bases at J, with 14 bases in the middle. In germline, CDR1 is LGHDT, CDR2 YNNKEL (reference sequence). The CDR3: CASSQPGPLRTQYF. For the CDR3, the DNA is TGTGCCAGCAGCCAACCTGGCCCCCTCCGGACCCAGTACTTC.

A note on this clonotype: One end of the junction varies from germline; a read error may be responsible. The CDR3 loop reads CTSARGGNTEAFF. The CDR3 coding sequence is TGCACCAGCGCAAGAGGGGGGAACACTGAAGCTTTCTTT. The chain joins TRBV5-1 to TRBJ1-1, with a weak D call TRBD1 (6 bases). CDR1 is SGHRS, CDR2 YFSETQ, per germline. The CDR3 length is 13 residues. Full variable domain (outside the CDR3, taken from reference TRBV5-1 and TRBJ1-1): KAGVTQTPRYLIKTRGQQVTLSCSPISGHRSVSWYQQTPGQGLQFLFEYFSETQRNKGNFPGRFSGRQFSNSRSEMNVSTLELGDSALYLCTSARGGNTEAFFGQGTRLTVV.

The chain combines TRBV12-3 or TRBV12-4 with TRBJ1-1; 9 bases align to TRBD1. The CDR3 is made up of 14 amino acids. J lost 4 bases, V lost 6 bases, and 6 bases had no gene match. The CDR3 sequence is CASRPGTGSTEAFF. The DNA for the CDR3 is TGTGCCAGCAGACCTGGGACAGGGAGCACTGAAGCTTTCTTT.

As concerns this clonotype: This may be a read error: a much more frequent sequence differs by one nucleotide. J is TRBJ1-2 and V is TRBV12-5, with TRBD1 as a possible D gene (6 bases). Germline V gives CDR1 LGHNT, CDR2 FRNRAP. The CDR3 has 15 residues. V lost 4 bases and J lost 4, with 16 bases in between. CDR3 coding DNA: TGTGCTAGTGGTTCGGCAAGGGGGGTTGGCTATGGCTACACCTTC. It translates to CASGSARGVGYGYTF.

The rearrangement joins TRBV10-3 to TRBJ1-5; D possibly corresponds to TRBD1 (6 bases). The germline gives CDR1 ENHRY, CDR2 SYGVKD. The CDR3 covers 13 residues. Trimming cost V 11 bases and J 6 bases, with 17 bases left between them. The CDR3 reads CAARGGVGQPQHF. CDR3 sequence (DNA): TGTGCCGCCCGAGGGGGGGTAGGTCAGCCCCAGCATTTT.

This clonotype was counted many times. One end of the junction does not line up with germline, which may come from a read error. J is TRBJ1-1 and V is TRBV11-3; D remains ambiguous. Germline V gene lookup returns CDR1 SGHNT and CDR2 YENEEA. The CDR3 spans 13 residues. DNA of the CDR3: TGTGCCAGCAGCCTAGAAACGGGCACTGAAGCTTTCTTT. Translating gives CASSLETGTEAFF.

The gene calls are TRBV3-1 and TRBJ2-7; 8 nucleotides line up with TRBD1. CDR3 length equals 14 residues. V gave up 6 bases and J gave up 11 bases; unmatched junction bases: 15. Germline assignment: CDR1 LGHDT and CDR2 YNNKEL (reference sequence). In nucleotides, the CDR3 is TGTGCCAGCAGTCTTTCGGGACAGGCGAAGAGCAAGTACTTC. It is translated as CASSLSGQAKSKYF.

This clonotype was detected ten times or more. The chain employs TRBV20-1 and TRBJ1-1; 10 bases are shared with TRBD1. The V segment lost 6 bases and the J segment 0 bases; nucleotides outside the gene matches: 4. Germline values: CDR1 DFQATT, CDR2 SNEGSKA (reference sequence). The CDR3 sequence is 14 residues long. In DNA, the CDR3 is TGCAGTGCGGGGACAGGGGTTCTGAACACTGAAGCTTTCTTT. Translation gives CSAGTGVLNTEAFF.

This chain uses TRBV12-3 or TRBV12-4 with TRBJ1-1; D is uncertain. CDR3 length: 15 residues. Trimming stripped 4 bases from V and 8 bases from J, with 20 bases between. The CDR3 sequence: CASSSWVQGREEAFF. Here the CDR3 DNA reads TGTGCCAGCAGTTCTTGGGTACAAGGAAGAGAGGAAGCTTTCTTT.